This TCR beta chain was identified during a study of cytomegalovirus exposure and HLA in healthy donors. An approximately 130-subject validation cohort, separate from the 666-subject first cohort, supplied the donors. Measured with immunoSEQ multiplex PCR; TCRdb has only the in-frame clones, and not every one. The sample gives fewer than 120,000 clones, roughly 89% of which show up once; about 2% is in the top ten. General observations from the study: The listing of about 150 TCR beta chains classed them as cytomegalovirus-associated. Whilst most TCR sequences proved rare, a subset of public TCRs occurred across many donors. Reports credit the classifier with highly specific, highly sensitive diagnosis of cytomegalovirus status.

This CDR3 comprises 13 residues. Trimming stripped 0 bases from V and 4 bases from J, with 6 bases between. The V gene's germline CDR1 is SGHTA and CDR2 FQGTGA. Notes on this clone: Its antigen is unidentified.

This receptor was obtained from a woman aged 18-30 years in good health and CMV-seronegative. The chain recombines TRBV7-3 with TRBJ1-1; no clear D gene. The specimen was PBMCs. This CDR3 reads CASSLTGGTEAFF. CDR3 sequence (DNA): TGTGCCAGCAGCTTAACCGGTGGCACTGAAGCTTTCTTT.